The sequence of this TCR beta chain was determined in a study of spatial heterogeneity in lung cancer. Turning to the study itself: The mean occurrence of each unique TCR and UMI combination in raw reads exceeded 8.5.

The study's findings and limits: Blood showed ubiquitous tumor TCRs more often at resection than at routine follow-up.

Single TCR cDNA molecules each had their own unique molecular identifier. TCRdb re-called the 5' RACE reads with MiXCR, one entry per CDR3 protein. The table has about 52,000 distinct CDR3 sequences, approximately 7% seen once. Time point in this sample: sample taken at primary tumor resection. Researchers sequenced whole RNA taken from tumor, nontumor lung or frozen PBMC without sorting. Patients with untreated early-stage non-small cell lung cancer, numbering 72, were the donors. With respect to this clonotype: Its antigen is as yet unknown.

This clonotype was obtained from a female donor with early-stage non-small cell lung cancer. The material sequenced was PBMCs, taken at surgery.

CDR3 DNA sequence: TGTGCCAGCAGTTACGCCAGATTCACCGGGGAGCTGTTTTTT. Translation gives CASSYARFTGELFF. The rearrangement joins TRBV6-5 to TRBJ2-2; no firm D call. The CDR3 has 14 amino acids. V lost 2 bases, J lost 4 bases, and 8 bases lay in between. Germline CDR1 reads MNHEY; CDR2 reads SVGAGI.